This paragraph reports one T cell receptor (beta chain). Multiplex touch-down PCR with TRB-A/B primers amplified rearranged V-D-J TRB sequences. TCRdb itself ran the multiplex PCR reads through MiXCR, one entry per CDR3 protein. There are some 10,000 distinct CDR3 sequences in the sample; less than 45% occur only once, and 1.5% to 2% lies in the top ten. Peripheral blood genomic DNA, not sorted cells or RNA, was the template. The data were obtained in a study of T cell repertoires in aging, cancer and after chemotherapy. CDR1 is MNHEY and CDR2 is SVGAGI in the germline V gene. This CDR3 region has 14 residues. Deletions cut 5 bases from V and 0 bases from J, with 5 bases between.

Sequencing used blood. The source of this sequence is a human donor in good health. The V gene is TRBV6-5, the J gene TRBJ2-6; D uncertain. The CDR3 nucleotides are TGTGCCAGCAGTCAAAACTCTGGGGCCAACGTCCTGACTTTC. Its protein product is CASSQNSGANVLTF.